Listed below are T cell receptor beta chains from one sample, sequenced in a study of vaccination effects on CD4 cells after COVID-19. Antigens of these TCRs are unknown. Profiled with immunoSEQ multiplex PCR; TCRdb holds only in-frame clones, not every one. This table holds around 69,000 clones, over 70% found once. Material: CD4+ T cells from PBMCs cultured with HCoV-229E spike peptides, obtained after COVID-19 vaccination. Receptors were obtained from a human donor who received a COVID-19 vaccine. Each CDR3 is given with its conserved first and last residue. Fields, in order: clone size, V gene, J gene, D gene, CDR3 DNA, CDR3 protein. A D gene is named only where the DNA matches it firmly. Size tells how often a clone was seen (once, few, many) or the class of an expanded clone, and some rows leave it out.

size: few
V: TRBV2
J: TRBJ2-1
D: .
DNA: TGTGCCAGCAGTGGGGGCCATAGCTCCTACAATGAGCAGTTCTTC
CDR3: CASSGGHSSYNEQFF

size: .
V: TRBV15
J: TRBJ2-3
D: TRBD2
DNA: TGTGCCACCAGCAGAGGCCTCGGGGGGAGCACAGATACGCAGTATTTT
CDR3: CATSRGLGGSTDTQYF

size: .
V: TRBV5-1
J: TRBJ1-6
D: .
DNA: TGCGCCAGCAGCGCCTTTGGGTCCGACCCAGTCTATAATTCACCCCTCCACTTT
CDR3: CASSAFGSDPVYNSPLHF

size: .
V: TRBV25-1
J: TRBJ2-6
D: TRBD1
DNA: TGTGCCAGCAGTTGGACAGGGGGCATATCTGGGGCCAACGTCCTGACTTTC
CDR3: CASSWTGGISGANVLTF

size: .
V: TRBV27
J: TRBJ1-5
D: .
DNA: TGTGCCAGCAGTTTAGATGGGATGCTAGGGAATCAGCCCCAGCATTTT
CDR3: CASSLDGMLGNQPQHF

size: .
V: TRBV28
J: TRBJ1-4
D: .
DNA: TGTGCCAGCAGTTTACCAGGGGAGAGTGAAAAACTGTTTTTT
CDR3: CASSLPGESEKLFF

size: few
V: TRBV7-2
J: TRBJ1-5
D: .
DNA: TGTGCCAGCAGCTTTGACAGCCTTTATAGCAATCAGCCCCAGCATTTT
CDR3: CASSFDSLYSNQPQHF

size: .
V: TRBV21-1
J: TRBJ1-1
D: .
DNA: TGTGCCAGCGGTCCGGGACAGGGGCCCAAAGCTTTCTTT
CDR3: CASGPGQGPKAFF

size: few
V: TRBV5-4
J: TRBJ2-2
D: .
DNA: TGTGCCAGCAGCCATTTTCCCGGGGAGCTGTTTTTT
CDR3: CASSHFPGELFF

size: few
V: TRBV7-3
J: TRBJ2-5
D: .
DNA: TGTGCCAGCAGCTTTCAGGGTCGGGAGACCCAGTACTTC
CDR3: CASSFQGRETQYF

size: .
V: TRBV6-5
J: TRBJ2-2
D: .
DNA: TGTGCCAGCAGTTACTCGATCGTAGGGAACACCGGGGAGCTGTTTTTT
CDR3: CASSYSIVGNTGELFF

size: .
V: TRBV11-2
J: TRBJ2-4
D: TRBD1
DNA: TGTGCCAGCAGCAGAGGACAGGGGATAGCCAAAAACATTCAGTACTTC
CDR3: CASSRGQGIAKNIQYF

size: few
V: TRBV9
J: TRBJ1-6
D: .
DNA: TGTGCCAGCAGCGCTGGCATCGGGGATTCACCCCTCCACTTT
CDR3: CASSAGIGDSPLHF

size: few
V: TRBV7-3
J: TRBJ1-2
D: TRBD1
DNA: TGTGCCAGCAGCCTACAGGGGGGAAACTATGGCTACACCTTC
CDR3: CASSLQGGNYGYTF

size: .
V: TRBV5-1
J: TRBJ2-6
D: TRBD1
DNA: TGCGCCAGCAGCGTTACAGGGGGCTCTGGGGCCAACGTCCTGACTTTC
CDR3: CASSVTGGSGANVLTF

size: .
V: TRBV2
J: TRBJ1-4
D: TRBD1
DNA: TGTGCCAGCAGTGAATTGCAGGGGGCTAGCAGTGAAAAACTGTTTTTT
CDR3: CASSELQGASSEKLFF

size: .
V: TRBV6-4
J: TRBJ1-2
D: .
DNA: TGTGCCAGCAGATGGTATAATTCCCGGGACTATGGCTACACCTTC
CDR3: CASRWYNSRDYGYTF

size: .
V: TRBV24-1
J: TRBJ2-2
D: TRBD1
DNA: TGTGCCACCAGTGGACAGGGTCCCGGGGAGCTGTTTTTT
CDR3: CATSGQGPGELFF

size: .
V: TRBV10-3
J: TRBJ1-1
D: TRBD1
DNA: TGTGCCATCAGCTCACGGACAGGGAAGGATGGGAACACTGAAGCTTTCTTT
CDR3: CAISSRTGKDGNTEAFF

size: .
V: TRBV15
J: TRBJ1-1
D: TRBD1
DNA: TGTGCCACCAAGGGACAGCTTGGCACTGAAGCTTTCTTT
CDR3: CATKGQLGTEAFF

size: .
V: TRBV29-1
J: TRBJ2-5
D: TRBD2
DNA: TGCAGCGTTGGACATGGCAGGGAGGGTGAGACCCAGTACTTC
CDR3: CSVGHGREGETQYF

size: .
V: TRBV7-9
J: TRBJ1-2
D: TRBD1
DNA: TGTGCCAGCAGCTTAGGACAGGGGGATCACGCTGGCTACACCTTC
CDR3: CASSLGQGDHAGYTF

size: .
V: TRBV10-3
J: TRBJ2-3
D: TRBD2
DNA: TGTGCCACCGATAGCGGGGGGTTGACAGATACGCAGTATTTT
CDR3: CATDSGGLTDTQYF

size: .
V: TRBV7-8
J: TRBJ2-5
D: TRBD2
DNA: TGTGCCAGCAGCCTACTACTAGCGGATTGGGAGACCCAGTACTTC
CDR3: CASSLLLADWETQYF

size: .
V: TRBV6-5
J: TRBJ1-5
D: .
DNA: TGTGCCAGCAGTTACGGGAGGGGGGCCAATCAGCCCCAGCATTTT
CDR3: CASSYGRGANQPQHF

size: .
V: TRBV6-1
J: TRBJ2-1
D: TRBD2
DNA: TGTGCCAGCAGAACTAGCGGGAACAATGAGCAGTTCTTC
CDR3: CASRTSGNNEQFF

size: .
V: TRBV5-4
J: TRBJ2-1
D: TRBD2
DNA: TGTGCCAGCGGTAGCGGGGGGCTATACTCCTACAATGAGCAGTTCTTC
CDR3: CASGSGGLYSYNEQFF

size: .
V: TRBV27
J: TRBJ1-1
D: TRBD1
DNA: TGTGCCAGCAGTAGCTACAGGGGGGTAAGCACTGAAGCTTTCTTT
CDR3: CASSSYRGVSTEAFF

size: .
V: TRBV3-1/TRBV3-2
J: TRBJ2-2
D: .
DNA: TGTGCCAGCAGCCAAACGTGGCACCTAGACACCGGGGAGCTGTTTTTT
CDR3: CASSQTWHLDTGELFF

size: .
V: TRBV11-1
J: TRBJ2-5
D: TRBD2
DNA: TGTGCCAGCAGCTCCCGGGGTCTAGCGGGTCTGGAGACCCAGTACTTC
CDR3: CASSSRGLAGLETQYF

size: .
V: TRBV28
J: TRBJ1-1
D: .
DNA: TGTGCCAGCACCATAGCCGCGGGAGGGAACACTGAAGCTTTCTTT
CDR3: CASTIAAGGNTEAFF

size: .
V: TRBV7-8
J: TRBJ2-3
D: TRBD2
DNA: TGTGCCAGCAGCTTAGACCCAGCGGGGGGGCCTCGGGATACGCAGTATTTT
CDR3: CASSLDPAGGPRDTQYF

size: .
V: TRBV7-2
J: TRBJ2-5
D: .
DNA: TGTGCCAGCAGCTTAGGGGTCTACCAAGAGACCCAGTACTTC
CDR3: CASSLGVYQETQYF

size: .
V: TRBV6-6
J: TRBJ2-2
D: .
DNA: TGTGCCAGCAGTTACAGGGGGAACACCGGGGAGCTGTTTTTT
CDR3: CASSYRGNTGELFF

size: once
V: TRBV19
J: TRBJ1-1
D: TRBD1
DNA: TGTGCCAGTTCAAATCAGGGGGGTACTGAAGCTTTCTTT
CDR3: CASSNQGGTEAFF

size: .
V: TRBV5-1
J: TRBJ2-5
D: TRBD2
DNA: TGCGCCAGCAGCTTGGTCGATCTAGCGGACCAAGAGACCCAGTACTTC
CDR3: CASSLVDLADQETQYF

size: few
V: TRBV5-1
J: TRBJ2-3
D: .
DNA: TGCGCCAGCAGCACTTCTAGCACAGATACGCAGTATTTT
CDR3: CASSTSSTDTQYF

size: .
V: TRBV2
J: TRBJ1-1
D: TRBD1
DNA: TGTGCCATACAGGGGGGGGGCACTGAAGCTTTCTTT
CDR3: CAIQGGGTEAFF

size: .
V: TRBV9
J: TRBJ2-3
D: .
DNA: TGTGCCAGCAGCCCCCGGACAACTAGCACAGATACGCAGTATTTT
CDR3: CASSPRTTSTDTQYF

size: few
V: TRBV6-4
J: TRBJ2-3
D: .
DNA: TGTGCCAGGACTTGCTACAATGATACGCAGTATTTT
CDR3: CARTCYNDTQYF

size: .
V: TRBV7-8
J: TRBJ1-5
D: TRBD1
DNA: TGTGCCAGCAGCAAGACAGGGAATAGCAATCAGCCCCAGCATTTT
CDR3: CASSKTGNSNQPQHF

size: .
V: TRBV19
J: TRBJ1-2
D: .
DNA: TGTGCCAGTAGATCACAGGGACTGGGCTATGGCTACACCTTC
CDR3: CASRSQGLGYGYTF

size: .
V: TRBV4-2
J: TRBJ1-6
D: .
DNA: TGTGCCAGCAGCCTCCCCGGCGGAGGGATTAGCTCCTATAATTCACCCCTCCACTTT
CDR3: CASSLPGGGISSYNSPLHF

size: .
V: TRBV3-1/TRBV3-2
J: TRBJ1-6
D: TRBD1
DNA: TGTGCCAGCAGCCAAGGCACAGGGGGAGATTCACCCCTCCACTTT
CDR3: CASSQGTGGDSPLHF

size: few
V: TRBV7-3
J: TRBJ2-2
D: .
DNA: TGTGCCAGCAGCTTAGGGCGGCCGAACACCGGGGAGCTGTTTTTT
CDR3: CASSLGRPNTGELFF

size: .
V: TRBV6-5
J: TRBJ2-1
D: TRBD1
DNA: TGTGCCAGCAGTAGGGGGACAGCATACAATGAGCAGTTCTTC
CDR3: CASSRGTAYNEQFF

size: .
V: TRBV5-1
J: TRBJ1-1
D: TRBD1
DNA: TGCGCCAGCAGCCCAGGGCAGGGGGCGGGAGGCACTGAAGCTTTCTTT
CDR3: CASSPGQGAGGTEAFF

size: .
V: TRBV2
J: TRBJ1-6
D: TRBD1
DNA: TGTGCCAGTAGGGGACAGGAGGTTTCACCCCTCCACTTT
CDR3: CASRGQEVSPLHF

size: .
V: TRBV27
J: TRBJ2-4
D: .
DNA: TGTGCCAGCGGATGGGACCAAAACATTCAGTACTTC
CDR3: CASGWDQNIQYF

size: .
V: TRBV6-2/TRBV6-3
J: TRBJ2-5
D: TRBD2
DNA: TGTGCCAGCAGTTACCCCCAGCGGGGGGGCCGGCGGGAGACCCAGTACTTC
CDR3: CASSYPQRGGRRETQYF

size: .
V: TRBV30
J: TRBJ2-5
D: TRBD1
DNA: TGTGCCTGGAGTGTAGTACCAGGGGGCCGAGAGACCCAGTACTTC
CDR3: CAWSVVPGGRETQYF

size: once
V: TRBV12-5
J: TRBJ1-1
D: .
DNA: TGTGCTAGTGGTTTGTCGACAGGCACTGAAGCTTTCTTT
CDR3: CASGLSTGTEAFF

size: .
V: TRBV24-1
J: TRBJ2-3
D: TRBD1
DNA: TGTGCCACCGGGGACAGAGCAGATACGCAGTATTTT
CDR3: CATGDRADTQYF

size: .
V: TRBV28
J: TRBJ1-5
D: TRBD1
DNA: TGTGCCAGCAGGTCGGGACAGGGAGTTTATCAGCCCCAGCATTTT
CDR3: CASRSGQGVYQPQHF

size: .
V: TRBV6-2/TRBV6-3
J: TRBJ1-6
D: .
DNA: TGTGCCAGCAGTCAATACAGGGATAATTCACCCCTCCACTTT
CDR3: CASSQYRDNSPLHF

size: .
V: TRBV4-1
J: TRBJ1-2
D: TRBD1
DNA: TGCGCCAGCAGCCAAGCGTCAGGGACAGGGGGACGATGGGGCTACACCTTC
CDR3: CASSQASGTGGRWGYTF

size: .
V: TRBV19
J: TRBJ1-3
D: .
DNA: TGTGCCAGTAGTTCCCCTACACCGAGCTCTGGAAACACCATATATTTT
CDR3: CASSSPTPSSGNTIYF